This TCR beta chain is from a study of blood T cell repertoires in COVID-19. Study at large: T cells, B-cell-depleted T cells, or PBMCs provided the cDNA or gDNA that served as material.

Methods used by the authors: Estimates of nucleated cell counts were drawn from the amplification of reference gene primers. Using immunoSEQ multiplex PCR, the repertoire was profiled, and TCRdb retains in-frame clones only, with some absent. V, J and clone size are taken as reported in that table, and D and trimming were inferred from the DNA itself. Among approximately 210,000 clones, 80% to 90% were seen once, and the ten largest hold 6% to 8.5%. CDR1 MNHEY and CDR2 SVGAGI come from the germline V gene. The CDR3 is made up of 15 amino acids. With 5 bases clipped from V and 3 bases from J, the junction kept 7 bases outside the gene matches.

This chain links TRBV6-5 with TRBJ1-2, with TRBD1 matching 9 bases. This clonotype was obtained from a woman in her forties or fifties with active or convalescent COVID-19. Input material: peripheral blood. The CDR3 spells CASSNPGQGYYGYTF. The CDR3 coding sequence is TGTGCCAGCAGTAACCCGGGACAGGGCTACTATGGCTACACCTTC.